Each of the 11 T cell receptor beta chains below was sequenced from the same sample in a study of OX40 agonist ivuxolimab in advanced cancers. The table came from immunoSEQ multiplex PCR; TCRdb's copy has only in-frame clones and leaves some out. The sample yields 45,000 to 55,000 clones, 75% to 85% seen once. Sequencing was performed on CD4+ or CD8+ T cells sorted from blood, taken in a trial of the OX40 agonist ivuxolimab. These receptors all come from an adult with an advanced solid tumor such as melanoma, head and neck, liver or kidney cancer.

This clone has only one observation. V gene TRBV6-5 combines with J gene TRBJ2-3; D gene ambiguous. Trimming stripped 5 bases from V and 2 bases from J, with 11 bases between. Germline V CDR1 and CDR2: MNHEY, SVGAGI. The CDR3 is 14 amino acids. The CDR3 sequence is CASSRPTDTDTQYF. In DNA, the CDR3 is TGTGCCAGCAGTCGACCGACTGACACAGATACGCAGTATTTT.

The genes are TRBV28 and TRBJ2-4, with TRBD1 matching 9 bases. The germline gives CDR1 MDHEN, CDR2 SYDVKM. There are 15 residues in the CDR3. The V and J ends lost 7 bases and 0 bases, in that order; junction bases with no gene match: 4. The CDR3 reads CASKLQGAAKNIQYF. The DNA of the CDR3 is TGTGCCAGCAAGTTACAGGGGGCAGCCAAAAACATTCAGTACTTC.

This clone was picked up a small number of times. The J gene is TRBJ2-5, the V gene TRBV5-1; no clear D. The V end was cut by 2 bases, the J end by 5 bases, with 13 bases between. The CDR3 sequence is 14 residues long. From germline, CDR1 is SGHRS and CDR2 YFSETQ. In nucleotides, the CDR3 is TGCGCCAGCAGCTTTGACGTCGCCGCGGAGACCCAGTACTTC. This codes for CASSFDVAAETQYF.

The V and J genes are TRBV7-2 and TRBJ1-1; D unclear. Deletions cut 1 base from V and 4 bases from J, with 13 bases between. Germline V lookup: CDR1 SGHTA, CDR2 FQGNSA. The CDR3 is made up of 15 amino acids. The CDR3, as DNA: TGTGCCAGCAGCTTAGAGGCAAGAAGTACCACTGAAGCTTTCTTT. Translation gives CASSLEARSTTEAFF.

The CDR3 sequence is CASSPTRNQPQHF. CDR3 nucleotide sequence: TGTGCCAGCAGTCCTACACGGAATCAGCCCCAGCATTTT. The J gene is TRBJ1-5, the V gene TRBV6-5, with D unclear. The CDR3 length is 13 residues. From germline, CDR1 is MNHEY and CDR2 SVGAGI. The V end was cut by 5 bases, the J end by 4 bases, with 9 bases between.

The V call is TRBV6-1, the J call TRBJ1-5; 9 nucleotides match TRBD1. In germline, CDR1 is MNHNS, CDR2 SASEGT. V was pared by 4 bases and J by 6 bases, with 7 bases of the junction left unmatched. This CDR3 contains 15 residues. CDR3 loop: CASSATRQGGQPQHF. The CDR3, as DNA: TGTGCCAGCAGTGCCACCCGACAGGGGGGTCAGCCCCAGCATTTT.

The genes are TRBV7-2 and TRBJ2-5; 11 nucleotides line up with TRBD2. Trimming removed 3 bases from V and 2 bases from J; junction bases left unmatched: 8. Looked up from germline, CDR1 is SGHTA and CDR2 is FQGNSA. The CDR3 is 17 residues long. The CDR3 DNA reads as TGTGCCAGCAGCTTTCTACCTAGCGGGGGGCGTCAAGAGACCCAGTACTTC. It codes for CASSFLPSGGRQETQYF.

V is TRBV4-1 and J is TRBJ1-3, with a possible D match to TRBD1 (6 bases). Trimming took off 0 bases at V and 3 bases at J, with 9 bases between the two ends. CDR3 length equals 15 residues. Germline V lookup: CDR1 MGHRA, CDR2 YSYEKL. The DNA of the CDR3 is TGCGCCAGCAGCCAAGATAGGGGGAATGGAAACACCATATATTTT. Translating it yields CASSQDRGNGNTIYF.

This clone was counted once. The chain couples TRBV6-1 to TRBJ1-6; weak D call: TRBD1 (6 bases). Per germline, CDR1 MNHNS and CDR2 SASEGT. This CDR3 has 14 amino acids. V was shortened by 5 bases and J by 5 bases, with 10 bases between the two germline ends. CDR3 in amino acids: CASSMDRNNSPLHF. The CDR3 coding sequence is TGTGCCAGCAGTATGGACAGAAATAATTCACCCCTCCACTTT.

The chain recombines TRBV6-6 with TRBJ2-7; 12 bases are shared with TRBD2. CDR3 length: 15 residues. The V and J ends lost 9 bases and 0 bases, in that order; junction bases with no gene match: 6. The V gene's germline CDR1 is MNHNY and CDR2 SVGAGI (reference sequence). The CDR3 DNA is TGTGCCAGTCGACTAGCGGGGGAGAGCTCCTACGAGCAGTACTTC. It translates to CASRLAGESSYEQYF.

The CDR3 sequence is CASTPSGGFSYGYTF. CDR3 sequence (DNA): TGTGCCAGCACCCCATCAGGGGGTTTTAGCTATGGCTACACCTTC. The rearrangement uses TRBV7-9 and TRBJ1-2, with 7 bases aligning to TRBD1. The CDR3 length is 15 residues. V lost 7 bases to trimming and J lost 4 bases; unmatched junction nucleotides: 12. CDR1 and CDR2 from the germline V gene are SEHNR and FQNEAQ (reference sequence).